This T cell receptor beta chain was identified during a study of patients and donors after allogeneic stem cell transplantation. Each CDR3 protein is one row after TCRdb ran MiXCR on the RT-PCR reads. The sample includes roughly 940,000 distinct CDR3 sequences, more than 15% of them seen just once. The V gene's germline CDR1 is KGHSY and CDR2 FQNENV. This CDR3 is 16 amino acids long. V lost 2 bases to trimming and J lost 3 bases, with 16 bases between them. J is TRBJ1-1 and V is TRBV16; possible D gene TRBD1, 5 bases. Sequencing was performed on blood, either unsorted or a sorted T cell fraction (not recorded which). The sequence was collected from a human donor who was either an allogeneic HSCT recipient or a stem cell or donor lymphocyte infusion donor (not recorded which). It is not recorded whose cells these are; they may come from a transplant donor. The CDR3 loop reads CASSQQGGQTHTEAFF. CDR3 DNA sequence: TGTGCCAGCAGCCAACAGGGAGGGCAGACCCACACTGAAGCTTTCTTT. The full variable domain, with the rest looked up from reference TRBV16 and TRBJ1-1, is GEEVAQTPKHLVRGEGQKAKLYCAPIKGHSYVFWYQQVLKNEFKFLISFQNENVFDETGMPKERFSAKCLPNSPCSLEIQATKLEDSAVYFCASSQQGGQTHTEAFFGQGTRLTVV.